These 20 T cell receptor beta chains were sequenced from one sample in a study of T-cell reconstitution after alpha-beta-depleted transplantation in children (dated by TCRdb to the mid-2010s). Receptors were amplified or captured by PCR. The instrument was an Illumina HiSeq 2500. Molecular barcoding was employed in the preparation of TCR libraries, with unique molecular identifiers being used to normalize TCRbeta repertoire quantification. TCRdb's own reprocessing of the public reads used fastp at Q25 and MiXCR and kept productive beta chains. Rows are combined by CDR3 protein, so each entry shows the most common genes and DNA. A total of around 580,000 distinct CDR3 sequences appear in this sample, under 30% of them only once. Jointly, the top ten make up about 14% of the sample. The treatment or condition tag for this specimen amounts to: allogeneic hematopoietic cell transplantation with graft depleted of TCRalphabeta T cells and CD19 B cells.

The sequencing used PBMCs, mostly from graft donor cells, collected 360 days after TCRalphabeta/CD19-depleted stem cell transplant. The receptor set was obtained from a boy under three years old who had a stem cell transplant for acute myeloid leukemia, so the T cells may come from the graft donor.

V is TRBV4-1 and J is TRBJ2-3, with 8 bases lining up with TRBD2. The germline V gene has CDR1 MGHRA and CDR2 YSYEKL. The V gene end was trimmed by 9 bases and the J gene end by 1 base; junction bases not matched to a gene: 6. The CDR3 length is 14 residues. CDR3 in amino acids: CASTAGGRTDTQYF. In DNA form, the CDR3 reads TGCGCCAGTACCGCGGGGGGCCGCACAGATACGCAGTATTTT.

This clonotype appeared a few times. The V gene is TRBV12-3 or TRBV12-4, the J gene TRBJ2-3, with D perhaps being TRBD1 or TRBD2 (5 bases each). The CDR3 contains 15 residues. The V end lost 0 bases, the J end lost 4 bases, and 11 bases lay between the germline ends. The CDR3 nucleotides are TGTGCCAGCAGTTTAGCGAGGGGTCAGGCAGATACGCAGTATTTT. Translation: CASSLARGQADTQYF.

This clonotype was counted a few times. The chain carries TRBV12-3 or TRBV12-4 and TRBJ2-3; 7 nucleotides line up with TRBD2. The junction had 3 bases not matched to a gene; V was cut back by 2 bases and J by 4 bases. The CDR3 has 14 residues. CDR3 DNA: TGTGCCAGCAGTTTAACTCGGGGGGCAGATACGCAGTATTTT. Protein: CASSLTRGADTQYF.

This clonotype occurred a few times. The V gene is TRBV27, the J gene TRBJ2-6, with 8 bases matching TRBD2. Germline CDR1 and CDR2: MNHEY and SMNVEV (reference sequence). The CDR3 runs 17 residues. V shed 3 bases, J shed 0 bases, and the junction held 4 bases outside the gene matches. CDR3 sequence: CASSFIGTSSGANVLTF. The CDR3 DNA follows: TGTGCCAGCAGTTTTATCGGGACTAGCTCTGGGGCCAACGTCCTGACTTTC.

Written as DNA, the CDR3 is TGTGCCAGCGCGAACACTGAAGCTTTCTTT. Translated, it gives CASANTEAFF. The genes are TRBV12-3 or TRBV12-4 and TRBJ1-1; D unclear. This CDR3 contains 10 residues. V dropped 8 bases and J dropped 1 base, with 2 bases sitting between them.

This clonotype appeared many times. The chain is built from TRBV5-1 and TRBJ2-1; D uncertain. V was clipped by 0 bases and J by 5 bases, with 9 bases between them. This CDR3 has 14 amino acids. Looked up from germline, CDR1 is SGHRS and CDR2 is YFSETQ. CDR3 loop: CASSLELNNNEQFF. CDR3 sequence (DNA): TGCGCCAGCAGCTTGGAGCTCAATAACAATGAGCAGTTCTTC.

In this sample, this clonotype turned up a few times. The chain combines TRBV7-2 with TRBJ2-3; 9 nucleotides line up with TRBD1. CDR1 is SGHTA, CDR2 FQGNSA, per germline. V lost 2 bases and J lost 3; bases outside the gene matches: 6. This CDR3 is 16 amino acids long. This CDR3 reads CASSLPGQGRTDTQYF. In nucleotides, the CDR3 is TGTGCCAGCAGCTTACCGGGACAGGGTAGGACAGATACGCAGTATTTT.

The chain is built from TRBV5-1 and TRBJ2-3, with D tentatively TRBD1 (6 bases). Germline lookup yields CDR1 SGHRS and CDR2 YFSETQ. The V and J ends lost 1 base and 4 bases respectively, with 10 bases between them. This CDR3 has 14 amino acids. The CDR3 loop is CASSLSRGPDTQYF. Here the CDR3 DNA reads TGCGCCAGCAGCTTGAGCAGGGGCCCAGATACGCAGTATTTT.

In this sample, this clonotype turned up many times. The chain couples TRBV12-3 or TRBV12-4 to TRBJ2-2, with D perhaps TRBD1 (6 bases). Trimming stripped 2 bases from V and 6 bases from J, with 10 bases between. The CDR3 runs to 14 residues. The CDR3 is CASSLFRGSGELFF. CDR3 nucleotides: TGTGCCAGCAGTTTATTCAGGGGATCCGGGGAGCTGTTTTTT.

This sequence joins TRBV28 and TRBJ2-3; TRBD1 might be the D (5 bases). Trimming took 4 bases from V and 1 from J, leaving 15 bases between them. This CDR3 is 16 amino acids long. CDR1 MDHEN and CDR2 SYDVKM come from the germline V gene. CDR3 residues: CASSSLFRDGTDTQYF. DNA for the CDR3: TGTGCCAGCAGTTCCCTCTTCAGGGATGGCACAGATACGCAGTATTTT.

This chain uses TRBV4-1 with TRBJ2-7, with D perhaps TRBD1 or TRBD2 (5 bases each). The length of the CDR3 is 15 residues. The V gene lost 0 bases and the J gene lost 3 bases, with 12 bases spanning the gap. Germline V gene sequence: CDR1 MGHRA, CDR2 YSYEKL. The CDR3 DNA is TGCGCCAGCAGCCAAGAAGGCAGGGACGGCTACGAGCAGTACGTC. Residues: CASSQEGRDGYEQYV.

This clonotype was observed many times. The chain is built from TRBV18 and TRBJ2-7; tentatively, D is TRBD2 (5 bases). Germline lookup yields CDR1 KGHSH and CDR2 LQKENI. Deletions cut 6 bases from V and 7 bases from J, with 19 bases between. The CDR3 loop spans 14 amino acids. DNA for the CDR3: TGTGCCAGCTCGTCCGAGGGCCCAATTATAGAGCAGTACTTC. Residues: CASSSEGPIIEQYF.

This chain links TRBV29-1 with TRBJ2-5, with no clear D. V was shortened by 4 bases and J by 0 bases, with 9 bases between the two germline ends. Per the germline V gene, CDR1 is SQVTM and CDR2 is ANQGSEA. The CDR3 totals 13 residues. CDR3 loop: CSVVKVNQETQYF. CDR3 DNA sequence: TGCAGCGTTGTTAAGGTGAACCAAGAGACCCAGTACTTC.

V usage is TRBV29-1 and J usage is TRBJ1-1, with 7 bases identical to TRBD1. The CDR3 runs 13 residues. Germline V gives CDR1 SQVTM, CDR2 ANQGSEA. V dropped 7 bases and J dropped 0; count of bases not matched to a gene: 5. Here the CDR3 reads CSGRQGVNTEAFF. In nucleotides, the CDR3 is TGCAGCGGGCGACAGGGCGTGAACACTGAAGCTTTCTTT. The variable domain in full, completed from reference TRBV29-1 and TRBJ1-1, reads SAVISQKPSRDICQRGTSLTIQCQVDSQVTMMFWYRQQPGQSLTLIATANQGSEATYESGFVIDKFPISRPNLTFSTLTVSNMSPEDSSIYLCSGRQGVNTEAFFGQGTRLTVV.

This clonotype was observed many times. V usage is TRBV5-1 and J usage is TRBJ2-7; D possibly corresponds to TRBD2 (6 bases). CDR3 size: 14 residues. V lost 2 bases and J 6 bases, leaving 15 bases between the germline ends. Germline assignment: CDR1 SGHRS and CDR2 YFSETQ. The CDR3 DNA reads TGCGCCAGCAGCTTTGGAGGGAAAGCGGGCGAGCAGTACGTC. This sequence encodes CASSFGGKAGEQYV.

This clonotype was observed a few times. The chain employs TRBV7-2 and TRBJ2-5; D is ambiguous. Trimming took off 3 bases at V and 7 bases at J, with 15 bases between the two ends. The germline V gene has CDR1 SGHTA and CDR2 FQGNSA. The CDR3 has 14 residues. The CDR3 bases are TGTGCCAGCAGCTTCACCCGTCCTGCCGGGACCCAGTACTTC. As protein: CASSFTRPAGTQYF.

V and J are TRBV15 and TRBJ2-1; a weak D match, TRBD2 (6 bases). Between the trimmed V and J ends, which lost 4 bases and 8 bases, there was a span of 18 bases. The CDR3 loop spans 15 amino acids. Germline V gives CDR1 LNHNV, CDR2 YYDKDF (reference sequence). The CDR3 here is CATSIGGQGIDEQFF. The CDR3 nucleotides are TGTGCCACCAGCATCGGGGGTCAGGGTATCGATGAGCAGTTCTTC.

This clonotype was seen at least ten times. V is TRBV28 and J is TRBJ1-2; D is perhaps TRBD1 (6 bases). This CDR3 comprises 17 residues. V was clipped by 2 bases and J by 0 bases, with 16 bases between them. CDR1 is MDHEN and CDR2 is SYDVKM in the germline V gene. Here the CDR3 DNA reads TGTGCCAGCAGTTTAAGGGTTCCGGACAGATCTAACTATGGCTACACCTTC. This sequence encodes CASSLRVPDRSNYGYTF.

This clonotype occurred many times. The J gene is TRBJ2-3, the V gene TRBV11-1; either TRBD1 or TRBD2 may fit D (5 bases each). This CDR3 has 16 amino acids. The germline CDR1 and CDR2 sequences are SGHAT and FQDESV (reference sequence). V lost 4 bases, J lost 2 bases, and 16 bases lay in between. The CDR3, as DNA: TGTGCCAGCAGCTGGCCGGGGCGGGCCGACACAGATACGCAGTATTTT. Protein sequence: CASSWPGRADTDTQYF.

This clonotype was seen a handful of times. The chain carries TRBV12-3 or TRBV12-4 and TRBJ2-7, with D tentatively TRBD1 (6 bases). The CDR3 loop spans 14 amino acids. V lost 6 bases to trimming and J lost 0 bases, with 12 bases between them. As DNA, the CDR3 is TGTGCCAGCAGGACAGCAGGGGCCTCCTACGAGCAGTACTTC. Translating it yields CASRTAGASYEQYF.